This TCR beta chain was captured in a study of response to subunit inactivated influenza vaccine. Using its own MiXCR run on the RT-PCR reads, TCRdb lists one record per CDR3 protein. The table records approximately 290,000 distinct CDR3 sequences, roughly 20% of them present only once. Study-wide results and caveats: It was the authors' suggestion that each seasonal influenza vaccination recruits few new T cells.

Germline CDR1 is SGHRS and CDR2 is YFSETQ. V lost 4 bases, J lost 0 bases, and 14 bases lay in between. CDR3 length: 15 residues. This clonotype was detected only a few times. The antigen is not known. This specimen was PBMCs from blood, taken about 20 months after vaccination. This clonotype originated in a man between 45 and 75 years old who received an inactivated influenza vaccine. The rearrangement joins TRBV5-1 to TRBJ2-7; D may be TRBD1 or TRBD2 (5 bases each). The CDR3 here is CASSTGTAVSYEQYF. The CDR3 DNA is TGCGCCAGCAGCACCGGGACGGCCGTCTCCTACGAGCAGTACTTC.